The 8 T cell receptor beta chains listed next were all sequenced from one sample in a study of blood T cell repertoires in COVID-19. Libraries were prepared by immunoSEQ multiplex PCR; TCRdb keeps only in-frame clonotypes and omits some of them. The profile shows about 100,000 clones, 80% to 95% of them singletons. Sequenced sample: peripheral blood. The receptors here all came from a man aged 45-65 years with active COVID-19.

This rearrangement joins TRBV6-5 to TRBJ1-2; 9 bases map to TRBD1. V gave up 2 bases and J gave up 5 bases; unmatched junction bases: 6. Germline V gene sequence: CDR1 MNHEY, CDR2 SVGAGI. CDR3 length: 15 residues. CDR3 sequence (DNA): TGTGCCAGCAGTTACCCCGGGACAGGGACGTATGGCTACACCTTC. Encoded protein: CASSYPGTGTYGYTF.

V gene TRBV6-6 combines with J gene TRBJ1-1, with D uncertain. This CDR3 region has 14 residues. The germline gives CDR1 MNHNY, CDR2 SVGAGI (reference sequence). V was pared by 6 bases and J by 1 base, with 12 bases between. The CDR3 region has the DNA TGTGCCAGCAGCCGTAAGGAGGCGAACACTGAAGCTTTCTTT. It specifies CASSRKEANTEAFF.

V usage is TRBV6-5 and J usage is TRBJ1-2, with 7 bases fitting TRBD1. V shed 6 bases and J 9 bases; nucleotides not matched to a gene: 13. The CDR3 is 14 residues long. Per germline, CDR1 MNHEY and CDR2 SVGAGI. The CDR3 nucleotides read TGTGCCAGCAGACCTCCGGGACAGTCTATCCGCTACACCTTC. This encodes CASRPPGQSIRYTF.

In DNA, the CDR3 is TGTGCCTGGGAACTAGCGGGAGCAGATACGCAGTATTTT. Translation: CAWELAGADTQYF. The chain links TRBV30 to TRBJ2-3; TRBD2 agrees at 11 bases. In germline, CDR1 is GTSNPN, CDR2 SVGIG (reference sequence). With V trimmed by 5 bases and J by 4 bases, 2 bases remained unmatched. The CDR3 covers 13 residues.

The gene calls are TRBV5-1 and TRBJ2-2; 13 bases map to TRBD2. CDR1 SGHRS and CDR2 YFSETQ come from the germline V gene. The CDR3 covers 18 residues. V lost 4 bases to trimming and J lost 4 bases; unmatched junction nucleotides: 10. CDR3 loop: CASSPRRTSGRITGELFF. The CDR3 DNA sequence: TGCGCCAGCAGCCCCCGTAGGACTAGCGGGAGAATCACCGGGGAGCTGTTTTTT. Complete variable domain (other parts from reference TRBV5-1 and TRBJ2-2): KAGVTQTPRYLIKTRGQQVTLSCSPISGHRSVSWYQQTPGQGLQFLFEYFSETQRNKGNFPGRFSGRQFSNSRSEMNVSTLELGDSALYLCASSPRRTSGRITGELFFGEGSRLTVL.

The J gene is TRBJ2-2, the V gene TRBV5-1; tentatively, D is TRBD1 (5 bases). The CDR3 totals 14 residues. The germline V gene encodes CDR1 SGHRS and CDR2 YFSETQ. V was trimmed by 7 bases and J by 0 bases, leaving 10 bases between them. CDR3 in amino acids: CASLRQPNTGELFF. The DNA of the CDR3 is TGCGCCAGCTTGCGACAGCCGAACACCGGGGAGCTGTTTTTT. The variable domain in full, with the rest retrieved from reference TRBV5-1 and TRBJ2-2, is KAGVTQTPRYLIKTRGQQVTLSCSPISGHRSVSWYQQTPGQGLQFLFEYFSETQRNKGNFPGRFSGRQFSNSRSEMNVSTLELGDSALYLCASLRQPNTGELFFGEGSRLTVL.

This chain uses TRBV2 with TRBJ1-2; 10 nucleotides align to TRBD1. The germline V gene has CDR1 SNHLY and CDR2 FYNNEI. The CDR3 has 15 amino acids. The J segment lost 6 bases and the V segment lost 5 bases, leaving 9 bases of the junction unmatched. CDR3 DNA sequence: TGTGCCAGCAGTTTGCCCGGGACAGGGGATAATGGCTACACCTTC. This codes for CASSLPGTGDNGYTF.

Only one count was recorded for this clone. The CDR3 nucleotides are TGCGCCAGCAGCCAAGAATCTTCTAGCGGGAGTCGGGAGACCCAGTACTTC. Its translation: CASSQESSSGSRETQYF. V and J are TRBV4-1 and TRBJ2-5, with 10 bases lining up with TRBD2. Looked up from germline, CDR1 is MGHRA and CDR2 is YSYEKL. After removal of 0 bases from V and 5 bases from J, the junction contained 9 bases not matched to a gene. CDR3 length: 17 amino acids.